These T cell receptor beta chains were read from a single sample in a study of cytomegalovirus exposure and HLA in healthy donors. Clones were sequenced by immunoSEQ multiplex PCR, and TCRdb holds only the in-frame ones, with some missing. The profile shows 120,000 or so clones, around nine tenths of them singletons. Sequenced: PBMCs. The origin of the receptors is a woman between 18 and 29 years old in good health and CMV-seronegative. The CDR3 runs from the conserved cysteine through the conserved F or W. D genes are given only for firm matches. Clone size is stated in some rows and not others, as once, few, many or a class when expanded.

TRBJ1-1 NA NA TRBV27 TGTGCCAGCAGTTTATATGCGGGAGAGGACACTGAAGCTTTCTTT CASSLYAGEDTEAFF
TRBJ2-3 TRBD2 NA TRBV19 TGTGCCAGTAGTCCCCGGACTAGCGGGGCCAGGGGGGGTACGCAGTATTTT CASSPRTSGARGGTQYF
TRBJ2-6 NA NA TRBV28 TGTGCCAGCAGTTCGGCGGTTAACTCTGGGGCCAACGTCCTGACTTTC CASSSAVNSGANVLTF
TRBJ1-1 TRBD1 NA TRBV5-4 TGTGCCAGCAGCTCCCAGGACAGGGTGGTTGAAGCTTTCTTT CASSSQDRVVEAFF
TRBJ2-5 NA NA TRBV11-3 TGTGCCAGCAGCTTAGAACTAGCACCTGAGACCCAGTACTTC CASSLELAPETQYF
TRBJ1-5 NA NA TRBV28 TGTGCCAGCAGTTCGGACACTAATAGCAATCAGCCCCAGCATTTT CASSSDTNSNQPQHF
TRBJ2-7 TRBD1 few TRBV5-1 TGCGCCAGCAGCTTGGGGACAGGGAATTCCTACGAGCAGTACTTC CASSLGTGNSYEQYF
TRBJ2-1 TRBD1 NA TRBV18 TGTGCCAGCTCAACCGGGACAGGGGGTTATGAGCAGTTCTTC CASSTGTGGYEQFF
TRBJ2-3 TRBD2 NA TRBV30 TGTGCCTGGACTGGGACTAGCGGTAGCACAGATACGCAGTATTTT CAWTGTSGSTDTQYF
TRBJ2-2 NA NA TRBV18 TGTGCCAGCTCACCACCGTCCGGGAGCAACACCGGGGAGCTGTTTTTT CASSPPSGSNTGELFF
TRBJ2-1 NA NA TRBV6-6 TGTGCCAGCAGCCAAACAGGGTCGTCCTACAATGAGCAGTTCTTC CASSQTGSSYNEQFF
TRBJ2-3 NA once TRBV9 TGTGCCAGCAGCGTAGTGAGGTCGGGAGATACGCAGTATTTT CASSVVRSGDTQYF
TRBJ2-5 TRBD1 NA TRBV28 TGTGCCAGCAGTCCCAGGACAGGGGGCGTGGAGACCCAGTACTTC CASSPRTGGVETQYF
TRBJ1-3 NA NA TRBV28 TGTGCCAGCAGTTCCATCATACAGAGCTCTGGAAACACCATATATTTT CASSSIIQSSGNTIYF
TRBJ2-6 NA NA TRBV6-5 TGTGCCAGCAGTTCCCCTAGGGGATCTGGGGCCAACGTCCTGACTTTC CASSSPRGSGANVLTF
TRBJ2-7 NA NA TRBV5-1 TGCGCCAGCAGCTTGGCAAGCGGCCCCTACGAGCAGTACTTC CASSLASGPYEQYF
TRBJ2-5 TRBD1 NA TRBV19 TGTGCCAGTAGGTATCGGACAGGACTCCAAGAGACCCAGTACTTC CASRYRTGLQETQYF
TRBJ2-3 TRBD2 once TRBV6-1 TGTGCCAGCGTCTGGGACGCGGGAGGCACAGATACGCAGTATTTT CASVWDAGGTDTQYF
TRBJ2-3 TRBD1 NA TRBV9 TGTGCCAGCAGCCCTAGGGACAGAGAGACAGATACGCAGTATTTT CASSPRDRETDTQYF
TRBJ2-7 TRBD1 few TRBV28 TGTGCCAGCAGTCCCTACCGGGACAGGGGGCTAGAGCAGTACTTC CASSPYRDRGLEQYF